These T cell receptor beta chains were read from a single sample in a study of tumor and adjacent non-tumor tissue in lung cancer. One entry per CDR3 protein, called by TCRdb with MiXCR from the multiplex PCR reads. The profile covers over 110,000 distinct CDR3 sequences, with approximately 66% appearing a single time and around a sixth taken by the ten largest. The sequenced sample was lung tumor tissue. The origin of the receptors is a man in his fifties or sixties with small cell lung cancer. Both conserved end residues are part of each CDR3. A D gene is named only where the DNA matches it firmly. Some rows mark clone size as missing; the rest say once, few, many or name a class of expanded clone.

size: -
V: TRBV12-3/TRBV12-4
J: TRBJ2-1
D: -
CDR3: CASSLFTSWTNEQFF
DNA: TGTGCCAGCAGTTTATTTACTAGCTGGACCAATGAGCAGTTCTTC

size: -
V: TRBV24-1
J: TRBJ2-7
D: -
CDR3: CATSIGSSYEQYF
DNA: TGCGCCACCAGTATCGGGAGCTCCTACGAGCAGTACTTC

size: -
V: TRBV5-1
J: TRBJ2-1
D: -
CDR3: CASSLVGHNEQFF
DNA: TGCGCCAGCAGCTTGGTGGGCCACAATGAGCAGTTCTTC

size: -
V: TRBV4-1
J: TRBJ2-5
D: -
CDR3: CASSQFFPRQTPQETQYF
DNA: TGCGCCAGCAGCCAATTTTTTCCGAGACAGACTCCTCAAGAGACCCAGTACTTC

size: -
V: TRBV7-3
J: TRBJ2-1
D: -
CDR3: CASSLSPEEEQFF
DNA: TGTGCCAGCAGCCTATCTCCGGAGGAGGAGCAGTTCTTC

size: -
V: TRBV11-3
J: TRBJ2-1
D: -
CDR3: CASSLSPGGNEQFF
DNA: TGTGCCAGCAGTTTAAGCCCTGGAGGGAATGAGCAGTTCTTC

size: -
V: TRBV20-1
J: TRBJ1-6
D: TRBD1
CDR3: CSARGTGQSHLHF
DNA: TGCAGTGCTAGGGGGACAGGGCAATCACACCTCCACTTT

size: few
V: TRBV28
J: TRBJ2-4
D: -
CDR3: CANSGRTFLAKNIQYF
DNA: TGTGCCAACAGTGGCAGGACCTTTCTAGCCAAAAACATTCAGTACTTC

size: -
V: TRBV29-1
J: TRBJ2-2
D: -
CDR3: CSVPNVYAETANTGEQFF
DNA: TGCAGCGTTCCCAACGTTTACGCCGAGACTGCGAACACCGGGGAGCAGTTTTTT

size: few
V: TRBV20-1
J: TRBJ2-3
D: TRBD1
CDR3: CSGKTGGTDTQYF
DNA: TGCAGTGGGAAGACAGGGGGCACAGATACGCAGTATTTT

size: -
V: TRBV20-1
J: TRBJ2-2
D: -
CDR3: CSATFGTGGRELFF
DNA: TGCAGTGCTACTTTTGGGACTGGGGGCCGGGAGCTGTTTTTT

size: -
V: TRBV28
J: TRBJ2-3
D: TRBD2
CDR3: CDSTSGRSFTDTQYF
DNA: TGTGACAGCACTAGCGGGAGGTCATTCACAGATACGCAGTATTTT

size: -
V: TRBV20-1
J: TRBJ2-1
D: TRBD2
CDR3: CSAGETSGIRFEQFF
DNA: TGCAGTGCTGGAGAGACAAGCGGGATAAGATTTGAGCAGTTCTTC

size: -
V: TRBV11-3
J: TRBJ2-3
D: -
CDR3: CANSFTSGSLDMQYF
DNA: TGTGCCAACAGCTTCACTAGTGGGAGTTTAGATATGCAGTATTTT

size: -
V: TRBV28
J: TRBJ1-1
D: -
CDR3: CASSSGTAEAFF
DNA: TGTGCCAGCAGTTCCGGGACCGCTGAAGCTTTCTTT

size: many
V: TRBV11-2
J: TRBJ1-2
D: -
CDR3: CASSLKADYYGYTF
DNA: TGTGCCAGCAGCTTAAAGGCAGACTACTATGGCTACACCTTC

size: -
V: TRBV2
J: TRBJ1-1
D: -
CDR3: CASSEAQGLNTEAFF
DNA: TGTGCCAGCAGTGAAGCGCAGGGGCTGAACACTGAAGCTTTCTTT

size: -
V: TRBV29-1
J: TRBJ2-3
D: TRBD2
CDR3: CSVGGGTSGRTDTQYF
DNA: TGCAGTGTTGGCGGCGGGACTAGCGGGAGGACAGATACGCAGTATTTT

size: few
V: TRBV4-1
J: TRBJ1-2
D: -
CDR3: CASSQESSGAGGYTF
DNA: TGCGCCAGCAGCCAAGAGAGCTCGGGGGCTGGTGGCTACACCTTC

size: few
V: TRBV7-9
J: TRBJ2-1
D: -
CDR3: CASSLGPILGRDEQFF
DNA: TGTGCCAGCAGCCTGGGACCAATATTAGGACGTGATGAGCAGTTCTTC

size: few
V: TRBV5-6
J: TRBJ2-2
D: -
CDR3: CASSLVDTSTGELFF
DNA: TGTGCCAGCAGCCTCGTTGACACCAGCACCGGGGAGCTGTTTTTT

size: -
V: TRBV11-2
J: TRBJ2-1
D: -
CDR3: CAGSFVLNNEHFF
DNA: TGTGCCGGCAGCTTCGTGCTCAACAATGAGCACTTCTTT

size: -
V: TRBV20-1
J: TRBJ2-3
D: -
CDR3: CTAKILGDTQYF
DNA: TGCACTGCTAAAATTCTAGGGGATACGCAGTATTTT

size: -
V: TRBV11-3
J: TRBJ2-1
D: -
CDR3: CVSILRSLNEQFF
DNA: TGTGTCAGCATCTTACGGTCTCTCAATGAGCAGTTCTTC

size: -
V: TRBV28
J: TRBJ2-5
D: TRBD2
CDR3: CASSSPGTSEPQYF
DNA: TGTGCTAGCAGTTCCCCCGGGACTAGTGAGCCCCAGTACTTC

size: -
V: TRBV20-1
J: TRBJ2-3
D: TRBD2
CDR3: CSARGRLAGFGDTQYF
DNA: TGCAGTGCTCGAGGTAGACTAGCGGGATTCGGAGATACGCAATATTTT

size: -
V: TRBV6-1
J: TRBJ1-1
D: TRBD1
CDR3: CVSHRGRTEAFF
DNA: TGTGTCAGCCACAGGGGCAGGACTGAAGCTTTCTTT

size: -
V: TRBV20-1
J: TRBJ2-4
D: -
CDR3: CSARGGGSIIQYF
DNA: TGCAGTGCCAGGGGGGGGGGTAGTATCATTCAGTACTTC

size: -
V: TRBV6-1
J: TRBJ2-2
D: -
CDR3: CASRLAQNIGELFF
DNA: TGTGCCAGCAGGCTAGCGCAGAACATCGGGGAGCTATTTTTT

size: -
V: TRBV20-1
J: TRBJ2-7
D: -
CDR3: CTARGGLSIEQYF
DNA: TGCACTGCCAGGGGCGGGCTAAGCATCGAGCAGTACTTC

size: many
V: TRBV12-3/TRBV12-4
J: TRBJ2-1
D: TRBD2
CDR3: CASSLRLAGVHNEQFF
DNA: TGTGCCAGCAGCCTCCGACTAGCGGGAGTCCACAATGAGCAGTTCTTC

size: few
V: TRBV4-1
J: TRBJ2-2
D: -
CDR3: CATSFEGNTGELFF
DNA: TGCGCCACCTCCTTCGAAGGGAACACCGGGGAGCTGTTTTTT

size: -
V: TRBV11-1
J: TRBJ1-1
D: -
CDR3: CASCMFEGEAFF
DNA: TGTGCCAGCTGCATGTTTGAGGGAGAGGCTTTCTTT

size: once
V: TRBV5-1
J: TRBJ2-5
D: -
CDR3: CASSTNDPSGETQYF
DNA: TGCGCCAGCAGTACAAACGACCCGAGTGGGGAGACCCAGTACTTC

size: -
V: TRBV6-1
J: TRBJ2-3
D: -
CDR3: CVSSVGFTNTQYF
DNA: TGTGTCAGCAGTGTGGGGTTCACAAATACGCAGTATTTT

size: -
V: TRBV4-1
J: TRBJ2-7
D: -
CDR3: CGSSQGIAINYEQYF
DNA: TGCGGCAGCAGCCAAGGGATAGCTATAAACTACGAGCAGTACTTC